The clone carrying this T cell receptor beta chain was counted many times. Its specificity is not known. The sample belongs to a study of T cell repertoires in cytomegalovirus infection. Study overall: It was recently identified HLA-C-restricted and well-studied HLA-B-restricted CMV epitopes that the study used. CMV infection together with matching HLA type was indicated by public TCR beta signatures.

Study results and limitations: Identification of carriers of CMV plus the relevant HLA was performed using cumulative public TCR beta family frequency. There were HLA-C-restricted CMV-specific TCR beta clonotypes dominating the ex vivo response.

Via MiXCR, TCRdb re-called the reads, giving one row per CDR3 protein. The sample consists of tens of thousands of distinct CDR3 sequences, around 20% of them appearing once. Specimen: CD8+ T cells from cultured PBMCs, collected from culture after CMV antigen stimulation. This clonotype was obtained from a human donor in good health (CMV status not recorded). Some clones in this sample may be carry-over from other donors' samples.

CDR3 in DNA: TGTGCCAGCAGCTTAACGGGAGGAGGCAATCAGCCCCAGCATTTT. The encoded protein is CASSLTGGGNQPQHF. The chain is built from TRBV7-3 and TRBJ1-5; D gene uncertain. CDR1 is SGHTA, CDR2 FQGTGA, per germline. This CDR3 has 15 residues. The V end was cut by 0 bases, the J end by 2 bases, with 8 bases between. Full variable domain (rest looked up from reference TRBV7-3 and TRBJ1-5): GAGVSQTPSNKVTEKGKYVELRCDPISGHTALYWYRQSLGQGPEFLIYFQGTGAADDSGLPNDRFFAVRPEGSVSTLKIQRTERGDSAVYLCASSLTGGGNQPQHFGDGTRLSIL.